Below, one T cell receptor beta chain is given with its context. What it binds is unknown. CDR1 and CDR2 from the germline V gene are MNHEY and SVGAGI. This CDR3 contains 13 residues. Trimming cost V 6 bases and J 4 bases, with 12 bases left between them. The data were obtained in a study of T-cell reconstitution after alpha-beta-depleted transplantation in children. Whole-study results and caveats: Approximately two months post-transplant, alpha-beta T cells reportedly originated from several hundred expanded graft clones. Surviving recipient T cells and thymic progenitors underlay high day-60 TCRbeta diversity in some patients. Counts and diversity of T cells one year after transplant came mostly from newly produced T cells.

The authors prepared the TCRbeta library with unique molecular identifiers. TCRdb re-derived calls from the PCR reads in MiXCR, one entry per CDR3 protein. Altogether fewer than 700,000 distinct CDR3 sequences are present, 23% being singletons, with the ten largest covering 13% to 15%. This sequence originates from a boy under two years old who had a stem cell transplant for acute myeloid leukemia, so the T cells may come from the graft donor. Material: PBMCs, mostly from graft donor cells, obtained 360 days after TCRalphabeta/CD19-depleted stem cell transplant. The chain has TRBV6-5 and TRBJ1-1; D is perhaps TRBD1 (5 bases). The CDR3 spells CASSPGRGTEAFF. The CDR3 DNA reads TGTGCCAGCAGCCCGGGGCGTGGCACTGAAGCTTTCTTT.